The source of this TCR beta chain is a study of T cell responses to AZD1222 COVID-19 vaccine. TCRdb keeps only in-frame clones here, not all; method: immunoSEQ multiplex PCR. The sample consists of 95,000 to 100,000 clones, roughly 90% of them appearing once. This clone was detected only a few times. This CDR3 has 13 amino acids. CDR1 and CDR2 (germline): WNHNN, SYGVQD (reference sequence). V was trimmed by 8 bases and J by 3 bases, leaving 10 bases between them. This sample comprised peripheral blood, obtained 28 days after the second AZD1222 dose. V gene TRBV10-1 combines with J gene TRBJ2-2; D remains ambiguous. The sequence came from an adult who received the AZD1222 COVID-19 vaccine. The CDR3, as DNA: TGCGCCAGCCTTGAGATGGACACCGGGGAGCTGTTTTTT. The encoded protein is CASLEMDTGELFF.